This is a list of T cell receptor beta chains from one sample in a study of blood T cell repertoires in COVID-19. The table came from immunoSEQ multiplex PCR; TCRdb's copy has only in-frame clones and leaves some out. The sample lists some 41,000 clones, about 90% occurring once. Sequencing used peripheral blood. The origin of the receptors is a human donor in a cohort sampled during active COVID-19. Each CDR3 is given with its conserved first and last residue. Fields, in order: J gene, D gene, CDR3 length, V gene, CDR3 protein. A D gene is named only where the DNA matches it firmly.

TRBJ1-1	.	14	TRBV10-3	CAISESSDNTEAFF
TRBJ2-7	TRBD1	14	TRBV2	CASRSGTGGYEQYF
TRBJ2-1	.	11	TRBV5-4	CASSLPYEQFF
TRBJ1-5	TRBD1	14	TRBV6-5	CASKSTGGAKPQHF
TRBJ2-3	.	15	TRBV9	CASSVSTGYGDTQYF
TRBJ2-7	.	16	TRBV7-2	CASSLLRTDSSYEQYF
TRBJ2-1	.	16	TRBV15	CATSRPDTYLTNEQFF
TRBJ2-7	TRBD2	14	TRBV15	CATSRTSGLAEQYF
TRBJ2-5	.	14	TRBV25-1	CASSGEAAQETQYF
TRBJ2-5	.	14	TRBV5-1	CASSSDRYSETQYF
TRBJ1-4	.	15	TRBV19	CASSPLGTLGEKLFF
TRBJ1-1	.	13	TRBV9	CASSVREKAEAFF
TRBJ2-2	TRBD1	18	TRBV5-1	CASSSLPWGQGAAGELFF
TRBJ1-1	.	13	TRBV11-3	CASSLATSTEAFF
TRBJ1-4	TRBD1	18	TRBV6-4	CASSDEAGTGGLGEKLFF
TRBJ2-2	TRBD1	18	TRBV5-4	CASSLWAGQGYGTGELFF
TRBJ2-7	TRBD1	15	TRBV2	CASSAGTGDIYEQYF
TRBJ1-3	.	13	TRBV7-2	CASSVYSGNTIYF
TRBJ1-1	TRBD1	14	TRBV13	CASSQGGGASEAFF
TRBJ1-2	.	14	TRBV27	CASSLGGSNYGYTF
TRBJ2-7	TRBD1	14	TRBV6-2/TRBV6-3	CASSPNRGTGEQYF
TRBJ1-2	.	18	TRBV4-1	CASSQKVAGLPAGGGYTF
TRBJ1-2	TRBD1	14	TRBV5-1	CASSPGTGARGYTF
TRBJ1-6	TRBD1	14	TRBV7-2	CASSPTGQNSPLHF
TRBJ2-7	.	12	TRBV5-1	CASRSGSYEQYF
TRBJ1-1	.	15	TRBV30	CAWTPGGWGNTEAFF